These T cell receptor beta chains were read from a single sample in a study of neurological immune-mediated disorders. TCRdb recomputed calls from the 5' RACE reads with MiXCR, one row per CDR3 protein. The repertoire holds about 50,000 distinct CDR3 sequences, with 2.5% to 3.5% as singletons. Material for sequencing was PBMCs. These receptors all come from a woman aged 50 to 60 with multiple sclerosis. Each CDR3 is given with its conserved first and last residue. A D gene is named only where the DNA matches it firmly. Size is omitted from some rows. Given values are once, few, many or a class for expanded clones.

>TRBV18|NA|TRBJ2-2|few|16
CASSPFNGMNTGELFF
TGTGCCAGCTCACCATTCAACGGGATGAACACCGGGGAGCTGTTTTTT
>TRBV2|TRBD1|TRBJ2-3|many|15
CASRGIGQGKDTQYF
TGTGCCAGCAGGGGGATAGGACAGGGGAAAGATACGCAGTATTTT
>TRBV6-5|NA|TRBJ2-3|many|15
CASSFSPGGTDTQYF
TGTGCCAGCAGTTTCTCCCCCGGGGGCACAGATACGCAGTATTTT
>TRBV5-6|TRBD1|TRBJ2-7|many|18
CASSTSIWGQGAPYEQYF
TGTGCCAGCAGCACCTCCATTTGGGGACAGGGGGCCCCCTACGAGCAGTACTTC
>TRBV25-1|NA|TRBJ2-5|few|13
CASGWGDEETQYF
TGTGCCAGCGGATGGGGGGATGAAGAGACCCAGTACTTC
>TRBV20-1|TRBD1|TRBJ2-5|NA|15
CSAMFGTGVWETQYF
TGCAGTGCTATGTTTGGGACAGGGGTTTGGGAGACCCAGTACTTC
>TRBV5-1|NA|TRBJ2-7|many|14
CASRLATGDNEQYF
TGCGCCAGCAGGTTGGCGACGGGTGACAACGAGCAGTACTTC
>TRBV5-1|NA|TRBJ2-1|many|14
CASSWAIRMNEQFF
TGCGCCAGCAGCTGGGCCATACGTATGAATGAGCAGTTCTTC
>TRBV3-1|TRBD2|TRBJ2-1|many|15
CASSPSGSAYNEQFF
TGTGCCAGCAGCCCTAGCGGGAGCGCCTACAATGAGCAGTTCTTC
>TRBV28|TRBD2|TRBJ2-5|many|16
CASSQGLAGPQETQYF
TGTGCCAGCAGCCAGGGACTAGCGGGACCCCAAGAGACCCAGTACTTC
>TRBV12-3/TRBV12-4|TRBD2|TRBJ2-1|many|14
CASSRTSGSNEQFF
TGTGCCAGCAGTCGGACTAGCGGGAGTAATGAGCAGTTCTTC
>TRBV11-3|NA|TRBJ2-5|many|13
CASSLDYGETQYF
TGTGCCAGCAGCTTAGATTACGGGGAGACCCAGTACTTC
>TRBV6-1|NA|TRBJ1-6|many|14
CASSEQGGNSPLHF
TGTGCCAGCAGTGAACAGGGAGGTAATTCACCCCTCCACTTT
>TRBV20-1|TRBD2|TRBJ2-7|many|14
CSASRLAGSYEQYF
TGCAGTGCGTCGCGGCTAGCGGGAAGCTACGAGCAGTACTTC
>TRBV7-9|TRBD2|TRBJ2-5|many|14
CASSFGTSGETQYF
TGTGCCAGCAGCTTCGGGACTAGCGGGGAGACCCAGTACTTC
>TRBV20-1|NA|TRBJ2-2|many|12
CSATETGAELFF
TGCAGTGCTACCGAGACAGGCGCGGAGCTGTTTTTT
>TRBV12-3/TRBV12-4|NA|TRBJ2-7|many|11
CASSPGHEQYF
TGTGCCAGCAGTCCAGGGCACGAGCAGTACTTC
>TRBV11-2|TRBD1|TRBJ1-1|many|13
CASSLGFRGQAFF
TGTGCCAGCAGCTTAGGATTCAGGGGGCAAGCTTTCTTT
>TRBV20-1|NA|TRBJ2-3|many|17
CSARATIIAADHDTQYF
TGCAGTGCTAGAGCCACCATAATAGCGGCCGACCACGATACGCAGTATTTT
>TRBV5-1|NA|TRBJ1-6|many|15
CASSANGALNSPLHF
TGCGCCAGCAGCGCTAACGGGGCCTTGAATTCACCCCTCCACTTT
>TRBV20-1|TRBD1|TRBJ1-6|many|16
CSARDRSTGAHSPLHF
TGCAGTGCTAGAGATAGGAGTACAGGGGCGCATTCACCCCTCCACTTT
>TRBV5-1|NA|TRBJ2-5|many|13
CASSAIPQETQYF
TGCGCCAGCAGCGCCATACCCCAAGAGACCCAGTACTTC
>TRBV5-1|NA|TRBJ1-1|many|16
CASITSSLLMNTEAFF
TGCGCCAGCATCACCTCCTCACTGCTCATGAACACTGAAGCTTTCTTT
>TRBV9|NA|TRBJ2-5|many|13
CASSVWDSKTQYF
TGTGCCAGCAGCGTATGGGATTCGAAGACCCAGTACTTC
>TRBV5-1|NA|TRBJ1-1|many|13
CASSFEQNTEAFF
TGCGCCAGCAGCTTCGAGCAGAACACTGAAGCTTTCTTT
>TRBV20-1|TRBD2|TRBJ2-5|many|16
CSARRDSGGLGETQYF
TGCAGTGCCCGAAGAGATAGCGGGGGCCTCGGAGAGACCCAGTACTTC
>TRBV20-1|NA|TRBJ2-2|many|14
CSASSQPNTGELFF
TGCAGTGCTAGCAGTCAGCCGAACACCGGGGAGCTGTTTTTT
>TRBV20-1|NA|TRBJ2-1|many|19
CSARVTAYRLWGRGHEQFF
TGCAGTGCTAGAGTTACGGCTTACAGACTTTGGGGGCGCGGTCATGAGCAGTTCTTC
>TRBV7-2|NA|TRBJ1-2|many|14
CASSSDRFNYGYTF
TGTGCCAGCAGCTCCGACAGGTTTAACTATGGCTACACCTTC
>TRBV2|NA|TRBJ1-2|many|12
CASSGAPDGYTF
TGTGCCAGCAGTGGAGCGCCAGATGGCTACACCTTC
>TRBV18|NA|TRBJ2-7|NA|14
CASSPDRKSYEQYF
TGTGCCAGCTCACCAGATAGAAAGTCCTACGAGCAGTACTTC
>TRBV6-5|NA|TRBJ2-1|many|15
CASSYRGSSGNEQFF
TGTGCCAGCAGTTACAGGGGGAGTAGTGGCAATGAGCAGTTCTTC
>TRBV29-1|NA|TRBJ1-1|many|11
CSGQVGAEAFF
TGCAGCGGTCAGGTCGGTGCTGAAGCTTTCTTT
>TRBV19|TRBD1|TRBJ1-4|many|14
CASSIERTGEKLFF
TGTGCCAGTAGTATCGAACGGACAGGAGAAAAACTGTTTTTT
>TRBV20-1|NA|TRBJ1-1|NA|15
CSSGKGGTLNTEAFF
TGCAGCTCCGGGAAAGGGGGGACCTTGAACACTGAAGCTTTCTTT
>TRBV20-1|TRBD2|TRBJ2-1|many|13
CSTLAGPPNEQFF
TGCAGTACCTTAGCGGGACCTCCCAATGAGCAGTTCTTC
>TRBV10-3|NA|TRBJ2-1|NA|15
CATSGVKDSYNEQFF
TGTGCCACCTCAGGGGTCAAGGACTCCTACAATGAGCAGTTCTTC
>TRBV24-1|NA|TRBJ1-2|many|12
CATEDRLTGYTF
TGTGCCACAGAAGACAGGCTGACTGGCTACACCTTC
>TRBV15|NA|TRBJ2-7|many|16
CATSRGGRGPLSEQYF
TGTGCCACCAGCAGAGGCGGTCGGGGTCCCCTTAGTGAGCAGTACTTC
>TRBV28|TRBD2|TRBJ2-7|many|12
CASKGRVYEQYF
TGTGCCAGCAAAGGGAGGGTCTACGAGCAGTACTTC
>TRBV6-6|NA|TRBJ1-1|many|13
CASEADPNTEAFF
TGTGCCAGCGAGGCGGATCCGAACACTGAAGCTTTCTTT
>TRBV7-9|NA|TRBJ2-2|many|11
CASSPTGELFF
TGTGCCAGCAGCCCAACCGGGGAGCTGTTTTTT
>TRBV6-4|NA|TRBJ2-6|many|15
CASSDSTGGANVLTF
TGTGCCAGCAGTGACTCTACCGGCGGGGCCAACGTCCTGACTTTC
>TRBV20-1|TRBD2|TRBJ2-6|many|16
CSAGGGSSSGANVLTF
TGCAGTGCTGGGGGAGGGAGTAGCTCTGGGGCCAACGTCCTGACTTTC
>TRBV15|NA|TRBJ2-5|many|15
CATRRGRGAKETQYF
TGTGCCACCAGAAGGGGCCGAGGTGCTAAAGAGACCCAGTACTTC
>TRBV29-1|NA|TRBJ1-1|many|14
CSVEDVGSVSEAFF
TGCAGCGTTGAAGATGTGGGCAGCGTTAGTGAAGCTTTCTTT
>TRBV5-1|TRBD1|TRBJ1-6|many|14
CASSLGQGASPLHF
TGCGCCAGCAGCTTGGGACAGGGGGCTTCACCCCTCCACTTT
>TRBV7-8|NA|TRBJ1-6|many|18
CASSLVSRAAAGGSPLHF
TGTGCCAGCAGCTTAGTATCGAGGGCAGCGGCCGGGGGTTCACCCCTCCACTTT